This T cell receptor beta chain was sequenced in a study of T cells after yellow fever vaccination. At the level of the study: For low cell numbers, libraries were made with SMART-Seq v4 Ultra Low Input.

Trimming removed 7 bases at V and 3 bases at J, with 13 bases between. Germline V gene lookup returns CDR1 MNHEY and CDR2 SVGEGT. The CDR3 consists of 14 residues. This clonotype was seen more than once but under ten times. TCRdb processed the 5' RACE reads anew with MiXCR; each CDR3 protein has one entry. The sample lists approximately 250,000 distinct CDR3 sequences; around 6.7% were seen once. This sample comprised CD4+ T cells sorted from PBMCs, obtained on the day of the yellow fever booster vaccination. This TCR was recovered from a man aged 25-45 years who received the YFV17D yellow fever vaccine. The gene calls are TRBV6-2 or TRBV6-3 and TRBJ2-1; D unresolved. The CDR3 loop is CASKGPTGYNEQFF. The CDR3 DNA follows: TGTGCCAGCAAAGGTCCGACTGGCTACAATGAGCAGTTCTTC.